In this sample, the clone carrying this T cell receptor (beta chain) turned up many times. V gave up 3 bases and J gave up 4 bases; unmatched junction bases: 9. The germline V gene encodes CDR1 MNHNY and CDR2 SVGAGI (reference sequence). CDR3 size: 16 residues. The data derive from a study of T cell repertoires in cytomegalovirus infection. TCRdb reprocessed the reads with MiXCR, giving one entry per CDR3 protein. The sample records around 140,000 distinct CDR3 sequences, about 6.1% being singletons. The TCR comes from a human donor in good health (CMV status not recorded). Some clones in this sample may be carry-over from other donors' samples. The rearrangement joins TRBV6-6 to TRBJ1-2, with 9 bases fitting TRBD1. Source material: PBMCs. CDR3: CASSYQPGQGIYGYTF. The CDR3 coding sequence is TGTGCCAGCAGTTATCAACCGGGACAGGGCATCTATGGCTACACCTTC.